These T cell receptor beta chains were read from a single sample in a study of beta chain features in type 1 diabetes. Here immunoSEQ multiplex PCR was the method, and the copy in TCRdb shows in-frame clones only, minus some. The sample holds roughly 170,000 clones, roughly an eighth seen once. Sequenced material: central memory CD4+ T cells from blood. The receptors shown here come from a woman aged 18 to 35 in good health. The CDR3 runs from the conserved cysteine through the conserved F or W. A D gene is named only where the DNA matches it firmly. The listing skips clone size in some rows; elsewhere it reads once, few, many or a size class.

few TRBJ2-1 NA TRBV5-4 TGTGCCAGCAGCTTGTCTAGGCTTTACAATGAGCAGTTCTTC CASSLSRLYNEQFF
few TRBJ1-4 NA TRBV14 TGTGCCAGCAGCCAAGTAATGAGGGAAAAACTGTTTTTT CASSQVMREKLFF
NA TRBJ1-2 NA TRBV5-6 TGTGCCAGCAGCTTCAGGAGGTCGGGATCTAACTATGGCTACACCTTC CASSFRRSGSNYGYTF
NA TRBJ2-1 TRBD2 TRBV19 TGTGCCAGTCAAACTAGCGGGAGAAATGAGCAGTTCTTC CASQTSGRNEQFF
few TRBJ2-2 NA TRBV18 TGTGCCAGCTCATCAGATAACGGGGAGCTGTTTTTT CASSSDNGELFF
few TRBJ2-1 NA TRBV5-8 TGTGCCAGCAGCTTGGCACAGGTCAGGGGCTACAATGAGCAGTTCTTC CASSLAQVRGYNEQFF
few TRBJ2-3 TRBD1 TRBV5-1 TGCGCCAGCAGCTTGGCCACGGGGACAGGAGCAGATACGCAGTATTTT CASSLATGTGADTQYF
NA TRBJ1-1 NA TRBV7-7 TGTGCCAGCAGCCCCACGGACGGACAGAACACTGAAGCTTTCTTT CASSPTDGQNTEAFF
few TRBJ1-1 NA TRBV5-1 TGCGCCAGCCATGACAGGAGATTCACTGAAGCTTTCTTT CASHDRRFTEAFF
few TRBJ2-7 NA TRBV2 TGTGCCAGTGAGAACAGGGCCGAGCAGTACTTC CASENRAEQYF
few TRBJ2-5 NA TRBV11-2 TGTGCCAGCAGCTTTGGCGCACGGGGGGAGACCCAGTACTTC CASSFGARGETQYF